A selection of T cell receptor beta chains follows, all from one sample in a study of T cells after somatic rescue of genetic block. The repertoire was sequenced with immunoSEQ multiplex PCR; TCRdb's copy has only in-frame clones and lacks some. The sample records 110,000 or so clones, around nine tenths being singletons. The material sequenced was peripheral blood mononuclear cells (PBMCs). These receptors all stem from a woman under 30. Both conserved end residues are part of each CDR3. D genes are given only for firm matches. Part of the rows lack a size; the others show once, few, many or a class for expanded clones.

v_call: TRBV11-1
d_call: TRBD1
clone_size: -
j_call: TRBJ1-4
cdr3_aa: CASSPGTGNEKLFF
cdr3_nt: TGTGCCAGCAGCCCCGGGACAGGGAATGAAAAACTGTTTTTT

v_call: TRBV5-4
d_call: -
clone_size: -
j_call: TRBJ2-5
cdr3_aa: CASSLRDPETQYF
cdr3_nt: TGTGCCAGCAGCCTCCGGGACCCAGAGACCCAGTACTTC

v_call: TRBV7-2
d_call: -
clone_size: -
j_call: TRBJ1-4
cdr3_aa: CASSLSLVQREKLFF
cdr3_nt: TGTGCCAGCAGCTTAAGTCTGGTCCAGCGGGAAAAACTGTTTTTT

v_call: TRBV27
d_call: -
clone_size: -
j_call: TRBJ2-5
cdr3_aa: CASSLAGAQETQYF
cdr3_nt: TGTGCCAGCAGTTTAGCGGGGGCCCAAGAGACCCAGTACTTC

v_call: TRBV15
d_call: -
clone_size: -
j_call: TRBJ1-1
cdr3_aa: CATNTVRNTEAFF
cdr3_nt: TGTGCCACCAACACCGTCAGGAACACTGAAGCTTTCTTT

v_call: TRBV7-2
d_call: TRBD2
clone_size: -
j_call: TRBJ2-7
cdr3_aa: CASSLERGGPYEQYF
cdr3_nt: TGTGCCAGCAGCTTAGAGCGGGGGGGGCCCTACGAGCAGTACTTC

v_call: TRBV25-1
d_call: -
clone_size: -
j_call: TRBJ2-7
cdr3_aa: CASSVPGPPYEQYF
cdr3_nt: TGTGCCAGCAGTGTACCGGGGCCCCCTTACGAGCAGTACTTC

v_call: TRBV4-1
d_call: -
clone_size: -
j_call: TRBJ1-1
cdr3_aa: CASSNDGGATNTEAFF
cdr3_nt: TGCGCCAGCAGCAACGATGGGGGTGCGACGAACACTGAAGCTTTCTTT

v_call: TRBV5-4
d_call: TRBD1
clone_size: -
j_call: TRBJ2-7
cdr3_aa: CASSVPGQGFSGEQYF
cdr3_nt: TGTGCCAGCAGCGTTCCGGGACAGGGATTCTCGGGGGAGCAGTACTTC

v_call: TRBV9
d_call: -
clone_size: -
j_call: TRBJ2-3
cdr3_aa: CASGGTRSSTDTQYF
cdr3_nt: TGTGCCAGCGGAGGTACGCGTTCTAGCACAGATACGCAGTATTTT

v_call: TRBV12-5
d_call: TRBD1
clone_size: -
j_call: TRBJ1-2
cdr3_aa: CASARRQGSGYTF
cdr3_nt: TGTGCTAGTGCTCGTAGACAGGGAAGCGGCTACACCTTC

v_call: TRBV19
d_call: -
clone_size: -
j_call: TRBJ2-5
cdr3_aa: CASKVRGQETQYF
cdr3_nt: TGTGCCAGTAAGGTCCGGGGACAAGAGACCCAGTACTTC

v_call: TRBV7-3
d_call: -
clone_size: -
j_call: TRBJ2-3
cdr3_aa: CASAGDSDTQYF
cdr3_nt: TGTGCCAGCGCCGGGGACTCCGATACGCAGTATTTT

v_call: TRBV5-1
d_call: TRBD1
clone_size: once
j_call: TRBJ2-7
cdr3_aa: CASSPGTGLNEQYF
cdr3_nt: TGCGCCAGCAGCCCCGGGACAGGGCTCAACGAGCAGTACTTC

v_call: TRBV18
d_call: -
clone_size: once
j_call: TRBJ1-2
cdr3_aa: CASSPDDGAGAGYTF
cdr3_nt: TGTGCCAGCTCACCCGACGATGGGGCCGGGGCGGGCTACACCTTC

v_call: TRBV7-9
d_call: TRBD2
clone_size: -
j_call: TRBJ2-3
cdr3_aa: CASSLAQTSGGETDTQYF
cdr3_nt: TGTGCCAGCAGCTTAGCGCAAACTAGCGGGGGGGAAACAGATACGCAGTATTTT

v_call: TRBV25-1
d_call: -
clone_size: -
j_call: TRBJ2-7
cdr3_aa: CASSESDSSYEQYF
cdr3_nt: TGTGCCAGCAGTGAATCTGACAGCTCCTACGAGCAGTACTTC

v_call: TRBV18
d_call: TRBD2
clone_size: once
j_call: TRBJ2-5
cdr3_aa: CASSRLLAGEQETQYF
cdr3_nt: TGTGCCAGCTCACGCTTGCTAGCGGGGGAACAAGAGACCCAGTACTTC

v_call: TRBV9
d_call: -
clone_size: -
j_call: TRBJ2-5
cdr3_aa: CASSVGYGGSVGSQETQYF
cdr3_nt: TGTGCCAGCAGCGTAGGTTATGGTGGTAGCGTGGGGTCCCAAGAGACCCAGTACTTC

v_call: TRBV5-1
d_call: -
clone_size: -
j_call: TRBJ1-5
cdr3_aa: CASSLGEGQPQHF
cdr3_nt: TGCGCCAGCAGCTTGGGTGAAGGACAGCCCCAGCATTTT

v_call: TRBV4-1
d_call: -
clone_size: -
j_call: TRBJ2-7
cdr3_aa: CASSQEVNWHYEQYF
cdr3_nt: TGCGCCAGCAGCCAAGAGGTTAACTGGCATTACGAGCAGTACTTC

v_call: TRBV28
d_call: -
clone_size: -
j_call: TRBJ2-3
cdr3_aa: CASMEGQGSYDTQYF
cdr3_nt: TGTGCCAGCATGGAGGGGCAGGGAAGTTATGATACGCAGTATTTT

v_call: TRBV29-1
d_call: -
clone_size: once
j_call: TRBJ2-5
cdr3_aa: CSSRGAGTPETQYF
cdr3_nt: TGCAGCTCTCGGGGAGCTGGGACACCAGAGACCCAGTACTTC

v_call: TRBV28
d_call: -
clone_size: -
j_call: TRBJ1-2
cdr3_aa: CASSSPRGYTF
cdr3_nt: TGTGCCAGCAGTTCCCCGCGGGGCTACACCTTC

v_call: TRBV5-6
d_call: -
clone_size: -
j_call: TRBJ1-4
cdr3_aa: CASSPGTPNEKLFF
cdr3_nt: TGTGCCAGCAGCCCCGGGACCCCAAATGAAAAACTGTTTTTT

v_call: TRBV4-3
d_call: -
clone_size: -
j_call: TRBJ2-4
cdr3_aa: CASSQERGAGGVGKAKNIQYF
cdr3_nt: TGCGCCAGCAGCCAAGAAAGGGGGGCTGGAGGGGTTGGTAAGGCCAAAAACATTCAGTACTTC

v_call: TRBV7-7
d_call: -
clone_size: -
j_call: TRBJ2-2
cdr3_aa: CASSLADGSEELFF
cdr3_nt: TGTGCCAGCAGCTTAGCGGACGGCTCAGAGGAGCTGTTTTTT

v_call: TRBV6-1
d_call: -
clone_size: -
j_call: TRBJ1-6
cdr3_aa: CASSEDGDEGSPLHF
cdr3_nt: TGTGCCAGCAGTGAAGATGGGGATGAGGGTTCACCCCTCCACTTT

v_call: TRBV30
d_call: -
clone_size: once
j_call: TRBJ2-7
cdr3_aa: CAWRQAPGGQYF
cdr3_nt: TGTGCCTGGAGGCAGGCTCCTGGGGGGCAGTACTTC

v_call: TRBV7-9
d_call: -
clone_size: -
j_call: TRBJ2-5
cdr3_aa: CASSASRGDQETQYF
cdr3_nt: TGTGCCAGCAGCGCAAGCAGGGGAGACCAAGAGACCCAGTACTTC

v_call: TRBV5-6
d_call: TRBD2
clone_size: once
j_call: TRBJ2-5
cdr3_aa: CASSLGLRGSKETQYF
cdr3_nt: TGTGCCAGCAGCTTGGGTTTACGCGGGAGCAAAGAGACCCAGTACTTC

v_call: TRBV11-2
d_call: -
clone_size: -
j_call: TRBJ2-1
cdr3_aa: CASSPQQGGYNEQFF
cdr3_nt: TGTGCCAGCAGCCCCCAGCAGGGGGGCTACAATGAGCAGTTCTTC

v_call: TRBV5-8
d_call: -
clone_size: -
j_call: TRBJ2-5
cdr3_aa: CASSFKGYQETQYF
cdr3_nt: TGTGCCAGCAGCTTTAAGGGGTACCAAGAGACCCAGTACTTC

v_call: TRBV6-4
d_call: TRBD2
clone_size: -
j_call: TRBJ2-2
cdr3_aa: CASSVDSGGNGELFF
cdr3_nt: TGTGCCAGCAGTGTAGATAGCGGGGGCAACGGGGAGCTGTTTTTT

v_call: TRBV7-9
d_call: -
clone_size: -
j_call: TRBJ2-7
cdr3_aa: CASSLAQGLLYEQYF
cdr3_nt: TGTGCCAGCAGCTTAGCTCAGGGACTTCTCTACGAGCAGTACTTC

v_call: TRBV7-9
d_call: TRBD1
clone_size: -
j_call: TRBJ2-7
cdr3_aa: CASSPIPRTGSDEQYF
cdr3_nt: TGTGCCAGCAGCCCGATCCCCCGGACAGGGTCCGACGAGCAGTACTTC

v_call: TRBV4-2
d_call: TRBD1
clone_size: few
j_call: TRBJ1-2
cdr3_aa: CASSQDVGDRAIYGYTF
cdr3_nt: TGTGCCAGCAGCCAAGATGTAGGGGACAGGGCAATCTATGGCTACACCTTC

v_call: TRBV18
d_call: -
clone_size: -
j_call: TRBJ1-6
cdr3_aa: CASSPRTENSPLHF
cdr3_nt: TGTGCCAGCTCTCCCAGGACAGAGAATTCACCCCTCCACTTT

v_call: TRBV11-2
d_call: -
clone_size: -
j_call: TRBJ2-3
cdr3_aa: CASGGLGGEADTQYF
cdr3_nt: TGTGCCAGCGGGGGTTTAGGGGGAGAGGCAGATACGCAGTATTTT

v_call: TRBV7-2
d_call: -
clone_size: -
j_call: TRBJ1-2
cdr3_aa: CASSFSTNYGYTF
cdr3_nt: TGTGCCAGCAGCTTTTCGACTAACTATGGCTACACCTTC

v_call: TRBV29-1
d_call: -
clone_size: -
j_call: TRBJ1-5
cdr3_aa: CSVQAGQSSNQPQHF
cdr3_nt: TGCAGCGTACAAGCAGGGCAGAGTAGCAATCAGCCCCAGCATTTT

v_call: TRBV11-3
d_call: -
clone_size: -
j_call: TRBJ1-1
cdr3_aa: CASSPQMNTEAFF
cdr3_nt: TGTGCCAGCAGTCCTCAGATGAACACTGAAGCTTTCTTT

v_call: TRBV18
d_call: -
clone_size: -
j_call: TRBJ2-5
cdr3_aa: CASSPRVDPQETQYF
cdr3_nt: TGTGCCAGCTCACCAAGGGTAGACCCGCAAGAGACCCAGTACTTC

v_call: TRBV5-1
d_call: TRBD2
clone_size: -
j_call: TRBJ2-1
cdr3_aa: CASSVATGGGYYNEQFF
cdr3_nt: TGCGCCAGCAGCGTAGCCACCGGCGGGGGGTACTACAATGAGCAGTTCTTC

v_call: TRBV11-3
d_call: -
clone_size: -
j_call: TRBJ2-5
cdr3_aa: CASSLPLQGGGETQYF
cdr3_nt: TGTGCCAGCAGCTTACCCCTACAGGGTGGAGGGGAGACCCAGTACTTC